The 12 T cell receptor beta chains listed next were all sequenced from one sample in a study of vaccination and CD4 T cells after COVID-19. An Oncomine TCR Beta short-read assay was used to sequence the DNA from cultured CD4+ T cells. In TCRdb, the PCR reads were re-called with MiXCR into one record per CDR3 protein. This table holds fewer than 20,000 distinct CDR3 sequences, about 45% found once. As to time point: late sampling 161 to 241 days after vaccination in a few convalescent patients. Described treatment: approximately 11-day PBMC culture with coronavirus spike peptide pools or control peptides (ViraFEST assay). The antigens for these receptors are not known. The sample consisted of CD4+ T cells from blood, cultured in vitro, taken about 7 months after SARS-CoV-2 vaccination. These receptors all come from a human donor who had recovered from COVID-19.

The J gene is TRBJ2-1, the V gene TRBV20-1, with 11 positions matching TRBD2. The J segment lost 3 bases and the V segment lost 3 bases, leaving 7 bases of the junction unmatched. The CDR3 has 16 residues. Germline CDR1 and CDR2: DFQATT and SNEGSKA (reference sequence). The CDR3 nucleotides are TGCAGTGCTAGGGAACTAGCGGGAGTAAACTACAATGAGCAGTTCTTC. The encoded protein is CSARELAGVNYNEQFF.

This clonotype was observed once. This sequence joins TRBV15 and TRBJ2-1; D ambiguous. There are 14 residues in the CDR3. V was pared by 1 base and J by 9 bases, with 13 bases between. Germline V gene data show CDR1 as LNHNV and CDR2 as YYDKDF (reference sequence). The CDR3 DNA reads as TGTGCCACCAGCAGAGCTCTAGATCCAGCTGAGCAGTTCTTC. Its protein product is CATSRALDPAEQFF.

The V and J genes are TRBV20-1 and TRBJ2-1; D might be TRBD2 (5 bases). Germline V gives CDR1 DFQATT, CDR2 SNEGSKA (reference sequence). The CDR3 length is 17 residues. The V and J ends lost 0 bases and 3 bases respectively, with 18 bases between them. In DNA, the CDR3 is TGCAGTGCTAGAGACGGAGGTATCATGAAGGGCTACAATGAGCAGTTCTTC. Protein: CSARDGGIMKGYNEQFF.

The CDR3 coding sequence is TGTGCCAGCCGGACGGACCTAAGGGAGACCCAGTACTTC. Protein sequence: CASRTDLRETQYF. The chain recombines TRBV2 with TRBJ2-5; D remains unclear. Trimming took 8 bases from V and 5 from J, leaving 15 bases between them. The germline V gene encodes CDR1 SNHLY and CDR2 FYNNEI. The CDR3 has 13 amino acids.

V is TRBV20-1 and J is TRBJ2-2; D may be TRBD1 or TRBD2 (6 bases each). Germline V gene lookup returns CDR1 DFQATT and CDR2 SNEGSKA (reference sequence). This CDR3 is 13 amino acids long. V was cut by 3 bases and J by 3 bases, with 8 bases left in between. This chain's CDR3 is CSARGGYTGELFF. Here the CDR3 DNA reads TGCAGTGCTAGGGGGGGCTACACCGGGGAGCTGTTTTTT.

V usage is TRBV5-4 and J usage is TRBJ2-7; 10 positions agree with TRBD2. V shed 4 bases, J shed 0 bases, and the junction held 4 bases outside the gene matches. The CDR3 has 15 residues. Germline-derived CDR1 and CDR2 are SGHNT and YYREEE (reference sequence). The CDR3 loop reads CASSQAGGSSYEQYF. CDR3 nucleotide sequence: TGTGCCAGCAGCCAAGCGGGAGGGAGCTCCTACGAGCAGTACTTC.

The chain has TRBV7-3 and TRBJ2-1, with D unclear. Germline V gene sequence: CDR1 SGHTA, CDR2 FQGTGA. The germline V and J ends were trimmed by 3 bases and 0 bases, with 12 bases remaining between them. CDR3 length: 16 amino acids. The CDR3 DNA reads as TGTGCCAGCAGCTTTTCCCCCCTAGACTCCTACAATGAGCAGTTCTTC. This translates into CASSFSPLDSYNEQFF. The variable domain in full, with the rest retrieved from reference TRBV7-3 and TRBJ2-1, is GAGVSQTPSNKVTEKGKYVELRCDPISGHTALYWYRQSLGQGPEFLIYFQGTGAADDSGLPNDRFFAVRPEGSVSTLKIQRTERGDSAVYLCASSFSPLDSYNEQFFGPGTRLTVL.

The V and J genes are TRBV15 and TRBJ1-1, with 7 bases aligning to TRBD1. The germline gives CDR1 LNHNV, CDR2 YYDKDF (reference sequence). The trim removed 1 base at V and 5 bases at J, leaving 7 bases unmatched. The CDR3 spans 15 residues. CDR3 sequence reads: CATSRVQGPLTEAFF. CDR3 nucleotide sequence: TGTGCCACCAGCAGAGTACAGGGGCCTTTGACTGAAGCTTTCTTT.

This chain uses TRBV5-1 with TRBJ2-3; 11 nucleotides line up with TRBD1. CDR1 and CDR2 (germline): SGHRS, YFSETQ. The CDR3 runs 18 residues. J lost 0 bases, V lost 4 bases, and 10 bases had no gene match. This CDR3 reads CASSIGQGAYSSTDTQYF. DNA of the CDR3: TGCGCCAGCAGCATCGGACAGGGGGCGTATTCTAGCACAGATACGCAGTATTTT.

The genes are TRBV20-1 and TRBJ2-1; D possibly corresponds to TRBD2 (6 bases). This CDR3 has 15 amino acids. Looked up from germline, CDR1 is DFQATT and CDR2 is SNEGSKA (reference sequence). The ends were cut back, 1 base at V and 3 bases at J, with 13 bases in the middle. This CDR3 is CSARGGGGNYNEQFF. The CDR3 region has the DNA TGCAGTGCTAGAGGGGGTGGCGGGAACTACAATGAGCAGTTCTTC.

The chain combines TRBV11-1 with TRBJ2-2; 9 bases align to TRBD1. The CDR3 length is 15 residues. Germline CDR1 SGHAT, CDR2 FQDESV (reference sequence). Trimming at V came to 9 bases and at J to 5 bases, leaving 10 bases not matched to a gene. The CDR3 reads CASRWDRVDTGELFF. The DNA for the CDR3 is TGTGCCAGTCGTTGGGACAGGGTGGATACCGGGGAGCTGTTTTTT.

V and J are TRBV20-1 and TRBJ1-6; no reliable D call. V was clipped by 3 bases and J by 8 bases, with 8 bases between them. This CDR3 spans 12 amino acids. Germline loops: CDR1 DFQATT, CDR2 SNEGSKA (reference sequence). The CDR3 loop is CSASLGDSPLHF. In DNA form, the CDR3 reads TGCAGTGCTAGTTTAGGTGATTCACCCCTCCACTTT.